This TCR beta chain stems from a study of T-cell reconstitution after alpha-beta-depleted transplantation in children. Broader study findings: Reportedly, roughly two months post-transplant, alpha-beta T cells arose from several hundred expanded graft clones. Hyperexpanded clones declined; after one year, newly produced T cells mostly supplied diversity. Some patients owed their high day-60 TCRbeta diversity to surviving recipient T cells and thymic progenitors.

In this sample, this clonotype turned up a few times. What it binds is not known. A library of TCRbeta sequences, prepared with unique molecular identifiers, was generated. TCRdb passed the PCR reads through MiXCR, listing each CDR3 protein once. The sample lists about 600,000 distinct CDR3 sequences, about 21% seen once, with 13% to 15% in the top ten. The sequencing used PBMCs, mostly from graft donor cells, collected 360 days after TCRalphabeta/CD19-depleted stem cell transplant. This receptor was identified in a boy younger than two who had a stem cell transplant for acute myeloid leukemia, so the T cells may come from the graft donor.

Here the CDR3 reads CASSWGTQGGETQYF. The CDR3 DNA is TGTGCCAGCAGTTGGGGGACTCAGGGTGGGGAGACCCAGTACTTC. The rearrangement uses TRBV12-3 or TRBV12-4 and TRBJ2-5; D may be TRBD2 (6 bases). The length of the CDR3 is 15 residues. The germline V and J ends were trimmed by 4 bases and 5 bases, with 17 bases remaining between them.